Listed here are 2 T cell receptor beta chains from one sample, sequenced in a study of T cell changes during pregnancy in multiple sclerosis. Profiling relied on immunoSEQ multiplex PCR, and the TCRdb table lists in-frame clones only, not all of them. The profile shows around 25,000 clones, more than 90% of them singletons. Specimen: CD8+ T cells from peripheral blood mononuclear cells, collected in the third trimester of pregnancy. The receptors were gathered from a female donor in good health, enrolled as a control in a pregnancy study.

The chain couples TRBV4-2 to TRBJ2-7; D not resolved. The germline CDR1 and CDR2 sequences are LGHNA and YNFKEQ. V lost 3 bases to trimming and J lost 2 bases, with 11 bases between them. This CDR3 has 14 residues. CDR3 sequence (DNA): TGTGCCAGCAGCCAGGGTACTACAACCTACGAGCAGTACTTC. This sequence encodes CASSQGTTTYEQYF.

V usage is TRBV27 and J usage is TRBJ2-1; 7 positions agree with TRBD2. CDR1 MNHEY and CDR2 SMNVEV come from the germline V gene (reference sequence). V was pared by 8 bases and J by 8 bases, with 9 bases of the junction left unmatched. The CDR3 loop spans 13 amino acids. CDR3 region: CASAGDDIDEQFF. CDR3 bases: TGTGCCAGCGCGGGAGACGATATCGATGAGCAGTTCTTC.